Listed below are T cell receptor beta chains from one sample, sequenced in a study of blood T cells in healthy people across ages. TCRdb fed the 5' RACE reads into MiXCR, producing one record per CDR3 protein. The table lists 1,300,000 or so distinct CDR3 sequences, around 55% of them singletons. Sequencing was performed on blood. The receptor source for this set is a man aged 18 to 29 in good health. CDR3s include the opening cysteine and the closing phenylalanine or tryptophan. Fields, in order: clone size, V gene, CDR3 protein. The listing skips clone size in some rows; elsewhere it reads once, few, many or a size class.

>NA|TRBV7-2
CASSPPDKDLIYTF
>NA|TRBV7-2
CASSLIAGGYGEQYF
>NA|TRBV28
CASSHPYGSYEQYF
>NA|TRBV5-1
CASSADPADSSYEQYF
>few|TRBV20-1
CSATSGGQGFDEQFF
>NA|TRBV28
CASRVPLAETYEQYF
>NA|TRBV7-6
CASSTGTGFPSYEQYF
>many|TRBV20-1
CSGVPGRDYNEQFF
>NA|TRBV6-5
CASSRTGRDTQYF
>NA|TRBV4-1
CASAREGITDTQYF
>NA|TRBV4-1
CASRRPGGRYEAFF
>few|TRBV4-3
CASSQFSGYEQYF
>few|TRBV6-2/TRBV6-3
CASSFVGFYNEQFF
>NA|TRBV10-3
CAISESSLYEQYF
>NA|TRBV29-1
CSAGTVVKTQYF
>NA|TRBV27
CASSIGADNEQYF
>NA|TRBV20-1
CSATAGASYNEQYF
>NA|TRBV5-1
CASGQGGDYEQYF
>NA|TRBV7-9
CASSPRPGTASYEQYF
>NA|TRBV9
CASSVENLSSYGYTF
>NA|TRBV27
CASRRQGYYEQYF
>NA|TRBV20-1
CSATPHGAGDTQYF
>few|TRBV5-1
CASSFLQTGELFF
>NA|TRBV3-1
CASSQGGFGGYEQYF
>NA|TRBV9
CASSGPGTEMNTEAFF
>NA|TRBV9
CASRGQDSSGANVLTF
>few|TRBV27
CASRQRGSLHEQYF
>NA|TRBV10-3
CAITGLDTGELFF
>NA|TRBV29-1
CSVPGGGQETQYF
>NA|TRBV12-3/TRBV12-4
CASSVEGGDGELFF
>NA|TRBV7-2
CASSISGASYEQYF
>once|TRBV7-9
CASSLVGDRGETQYF